This T cell receptor beta chain was sequenced during a study of T cell changes during pregnancy in multiple sclerosis. The CDR3 is 13 residues long. The germline V and J ends were trimmed by 2 bases and 4 bases, with 9 bases remaining between them. Germline V gene sequence: CDR1 SGDLS, CDR2 YYNGEE. This table comes from immunoSEQ multiplex PCR, and its TCRdb copy is limited to in-frame clones, with some not included. The sample consists of 40,000 to 60,000 clones, around 90% of them appearing once. This sample comprised CD4+ T cells from peripheral blood mononuclear cells, obtained in the third trimester of pregnancy. This chain connects TRBV9 to TRBJ1-2; D perhaps matches TRBD1 (5 bases). This TCR was recovered from a female donor with multiple sclerosis, enrolled in a pregnancy study. The CDR3 is CASSVGGTYGYTF. The CDR3 DNA is TGTGCCAGCAGCGTCGGGGGAACCTATGGCTACACCTTC.